A selection of T cell receptor beta chains follows, all from one sample in a study of spatial heterogeneity in lung cancer. TCRdb itself ran the 5' RACE reads through MiXCR, one entry per CDR3 protein. The table records approximately 49,000 distinct CDR3 sequences, approximately 5% of them present only once. Sequences were derived from PBMCs, sampled at surgery. These receptors originate from a male donor with early-stage non-small cell lung cancer. Each CDR3 is given without its conserved first and last residue. The order of the fields is CDR3 protein, V gene, J gene.

ASSPPWGGIADTQY	TRBV7-9	TRBJ2-3
ASSFWSGTSYNEQF	TRBV7-2	TRBJ2-1
SVGFADTQY	TRBV29-1	TRBJ2-3
ASSSSGSGETQY	TRBV5-1	TRBJ2-5
ASRVGNTGELF	TRBV5-1	TRBJ2-2
ASSRMENTEAF	TRBV11-1	TRBJ1-1
ASSLTGDWRNIQY	TRBV14	TRBJ2-4
ASSPDRARQF	TRBV7-2	TRBJ2-1
SARGYGTMAGARAEQF	TRBV20-1	TRBJ2-1
SARDEVEGVSYNEQF	TRBV20-1	TRBJ2-1